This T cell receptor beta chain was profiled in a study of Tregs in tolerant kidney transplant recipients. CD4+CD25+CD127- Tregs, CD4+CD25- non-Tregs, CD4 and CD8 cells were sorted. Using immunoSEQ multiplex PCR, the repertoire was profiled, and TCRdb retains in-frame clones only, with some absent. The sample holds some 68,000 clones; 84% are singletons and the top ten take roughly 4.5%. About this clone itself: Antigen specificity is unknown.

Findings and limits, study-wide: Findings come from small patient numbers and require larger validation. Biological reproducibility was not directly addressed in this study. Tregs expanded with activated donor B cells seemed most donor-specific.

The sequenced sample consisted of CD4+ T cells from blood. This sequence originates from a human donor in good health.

The CDR3 region is CAISAGGTGEAFF. The CDR3 DNA reads as TGTGCCATCAGTGCGGGTGGGACGGGGGAAGCTTTCTTT. The genes are TRBV10-3 and TRBJ1-1; maybe TRBD1 (5 bases). Germline V gene data show CDR1 as ENHRY and CDR2 as SYGVKD. V lost 4 bases to trimming and J lost 8 bases, with 14 bases between them. The CDR3 contains 13 residues.